The rows below give T cell receptor beta chains drawn from one sample of a study of T cells expressing NK-cell markers. Each CDR3 protein gets one entry in TCRdb, which reprocessed the 5' RACE reads and gives no DNA. Here the sample table reports hundreds of thousands of distinct CDR3 sequences. The sample comprised blood T cells: a sorted CD56 or NKG2C T cell subset, CD4+ or CD8+ T cells, or bulk PBMC T cells (not recorded which). The receptors derive from a woman between 18 and 70 years old in good health. The CDR3 runs from the conserved cysteine through the conserved F or W.

>TRBJ2-1|TRBV24-1
CATSDLGTGYRNEQFF
>TRBJ1-1|TRBV6-1
CASKLTGANTEAFF
>TRBJ2-1|TRBV29-1
CSVERTLEQFF
>TRBJ1-6|TRBV4-3
CASSQDGQGGSSLHF
>TRBJ2-2|TRBV5-1
CASRYGGQGAGELFF
>TRBJ2-6|TRBV20-1
CSATPVGSGANVLTF
>TRBJ2-4|TRBV10-3
CASGTEGNIQYF
>TRBJ2-7|TRBV5-1
CASSLLQGTGEQYF
>TRBJ2-5|TRBV25-1
CASSDTGAGKTQYF
>TRBJ2-1|TRBV10-1
CASSESASGSNEQFF
>TRBJ2-4|TRBV20-1
CSASFGSAKNIQYF
>TRBJ2-2|TRBV12-3/TRBV12-4
CASSRVNTGELFF
>TRBJ2-1|TRBV6-5
CASSYSLANEQFF
>TRBJ2-1|TRBV7-9
CASSPRLAGVRNEQFF
>TRBJ2-5|TRBV7-2
CASSLLRTGWETQYF
>TRBJ2-5|TRBV20-1
CSAGLAGGPKETQYF
>TRBJ2-7|TRBV4-3
CASSLRDTAPYEQYF
>TRBJ2-3|TRBV12-5
CASGNLVEYTDTQYF
>TRBJ2-2|TRBV4-3
CASSQELLRDLTGELFF
>TRBJ2-3|TRBV5-1
CASSSRGGHTDTQYF
>TRBJ2-3|TRBV2
CASSEGGLTSTDTQYF
>TRBJ2-1|TRBV7-9
CASSSRTEDNEQFF
>TRBJ2-3|TRBV4-3
CASSQDLKGEGGTDTQYF
>TRBJ1-4|TRBV12-3/TRBV12-4
CASHGATNEKLFF
>TRBJ2-3|TRBV4-3
CASSQRGGGADTQYF
>TRBJ2-3|TRBV6-1
CASTPADTQYF
>TRBJ2-1|TRBV5-1
CASSLVAGSRSEQFF
>TRBJ2-5|TRBV12-3/TRBV12-4
CASSLVALQETQYF
>TRBJ2-7|TRBV15
CATSRDAWEQYF
>TRBJ2-3|TRBV7-2
CASSLGGGARDTQYF
>TRBJ1-1|TRBV7-2
CASSWEGRRNTEAFF
>TRBJ1-3|TRBV7-2
CASSRDAASGNTIYF
>TRBJ1-5|TRBV7-9
CASSLARNSNQPQHF
>TRBJ2-2|TRBV20-1
CSAREVANTGELFF
>TRBJ2-2|TRBV5-1
CASKIMDQLGELFF
>TRBJ1-3|TRBV27
CASRSPGQKNTIYF
>TRBJ2-2|TRBV3-1
CASSQGTFGGANTGELFF
>TRBJ1-1|TRBV30
CAWSVMGMTPTENTEAFF
>TRBJ2-3|TRBV7-3
CASSFGPPDTQYF